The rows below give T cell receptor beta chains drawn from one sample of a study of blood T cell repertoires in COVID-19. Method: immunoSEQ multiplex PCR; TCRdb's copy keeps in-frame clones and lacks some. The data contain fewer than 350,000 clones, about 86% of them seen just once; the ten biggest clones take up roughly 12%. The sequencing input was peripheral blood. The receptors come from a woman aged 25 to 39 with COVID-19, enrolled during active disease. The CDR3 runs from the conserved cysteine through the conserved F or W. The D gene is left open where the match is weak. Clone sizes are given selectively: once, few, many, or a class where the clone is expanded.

cdr3_aa: CSARQGHGYTF
cdr3_nt: TGCAGTGCTAGACAGGGGCATGGCTACACCTTC
d_call: .
clone_size: .
j_call: TRBJ1-2
v_call: TRBV20-1

cdr3_aa: CASSLTSGGREETQYF
cdr3_nt: TGTGCCAGCAGTCTGACTAGCGGTGGGAGGGAGGAGACCCAGTACTTC
d_call: TRBD2
clone_size: .
j_call: TRBJ2-5
v_call: TRBV5-5

cdr3_aa: CASSLLAGGLSSYEQYF
cdr3_nt: TGTGCCAGCAGTTTACTAGCGGGGGGGCTCAGCTCCTACGAGCAGTACTTC
d_call: TRBD2
clone_size: .
j_call: TRBJ2-7
v_call: TRBV27

cdr3_aa: CASSQVARADTQYF
cdr3_nt: TGTGCCAGCAGCCAAGTGGCTCGTGCAGATACGCAGTATTTT
d_call: .
clone_size: .
j_call: TRBJ2-3
v_call: TRBV14

cdr3_aa: CASSPTGNEQYF
cdr3_nt: TGTGCCAGCAGCCCCACAGGGAACGAGCAGTACTTC
d_call: .
clone_size: .
j_call: TRBJ2-7
v_call: TRBV3-1/TRBV3-2

cdr3_aa: CASSLGFQGGSHEQFF
cdr3_nt: TGTGCCAGCAGCCTAGGTTTCCAGGGCGGCTCTCATGAGCAGTTCTTC
d_call: .
clone_size: .
j_call: TRBJ2-1
v_call: TRBV3-1/TRBV3-2

cdr3_aa: CASSLAPPGRVGELFF
cdr3_nt: TGTGCCAGCAGCTTAGCGCCCCCAGGGAGGGTCGGGGAGCTGTTTTTT
d_call: TRBD2
clone_size: .
j_call: TRBJ2-2
v_call: TRBV7-6

cdr3_aa: CASSYSGTDSRGYTF
cdr3_nt: TGTGCCAGCAGTTACTCGGGGACAGATAGTCGCGGCTACACCTTC
d_call: TRBD1
clone_size: .
j_call: TRBJ1-2
v_call: TRBV6-6

cdr3_aa: CASGLQGNTEAFF
cdr3_nt: TGCGCCAGCGGCCTACAGGGGAACACTGAAGCTTTCTTT
d_call: .
clone_size: .
j_call: TRBJ1-1
v_call: TRBV10-2

cdr3_aa: CSLIGLAGENEQFF
cdr3_nt: TGCAGCTTAATAGGACTAGCGGGGGAGAATGAGCAGTTCTTC
d_call: TRBD2
clone_size: few
j_call: TRBJ2-1
v_call: TRBV29-1

cdr3_aa: CASSLVYSGGYEQYF
cdr3_nt: TGTGCCAGCAGCTTGGTGTATAGCGGGGGTTACGAGCAGTACTTC
d_call: TRBD2
clone_size: once
j_call: TRBJ2-7
v_call: TRBV5-5

cdr3_aa: CATMTGGANEQYF
cdr3_nt: TGCGCCACCATGACCGGGGGGGCGAATGAGCAGTACTTC
d_call: TRBD2
clone_size: .
j_call: TRBJ2-7
v_call: TRBV10-2

cdr3_aa: CASIHSMGRAGGGTDTQYF
cdr3_nt: TGTGCCAGCATTCATTCCATGGGTCGGGCGGGGGGAGGTACAGATACGCAGTATTTT
d_call: TRBD2
clone_size: .
j_call: TRBJ2-3
v_call: TRBV5-5

cdr3_aa: CASSFSGHFNEKLFF
cdr3_nt: TGTGCCAGCAGTTTTTCGGGACACTTTAATGAAAAACTGTTTTTT
d_call: .
clone_size: .
j_call: TRBJ1-4
v_call: TRBV27

cdr3_aa: CASRTGAGPSGTQYF
cdr3_nt: TGCGCCAGCAGGACAGGGGCCGGTCCTTCAGGGACGCAGTATTTT
d_call: TRBD1
clone_size: .
j_call: TRBJ2-3
v_call: TRBV5-1

cdr3_aa: CASRSGTLHF
cdr3_nt: TGTGCCAGCAGGTCCGGGACTCTCCACTTT
d_call: .
clone_size: .
j_call: TRBJ1-6
v_call: TRBV12-3/TRBV12-4

cdr3_aa: CASRPGPSSYNEQFF
cdr3_nt: TGTGCCAGCAGGCCAGGCCCGAGCTCCTACAATGAGCAGTTCTTC
d_call: .
clone_size: .
j_call: TRBJ2-1
v_call: TRBV6-5

cdr3_aa: CASSFRREGWYTDTQYF
cdr3_nt: TGTGCCAGCAGCTTCCGCAGGGAAGGTTGGTACACAGATACGCAGTATTTT
d_call: .
clone_size: .
j_call: TRBJ2-3
v_call: TRBV13

cdr3_aa: CASSPMGQPLEQYF
cdr3_nt: TGTGCCAGCAGCCCAATGGGACAGCCTTTGGAGCAGTACTTC
d_call: TRBD1
clone_size: once
j_call: TRBJ2-7
v_call: TRBV7-9

cdr3_aa: CASSPFRGDYGYTF
cdr3_nt: TGTGCCAGCTCTCCTTTCAGGGGTGACTATGGCTACACCTTC
d_call: .
clone_size: .
j_call: TRBJ1-2
v_call: TRBV18

cdr3_aa: CATRSDSGGIMVETQYF
cdr3_nt: TGTGCCACCAGAAGCGATAGCGGGGGGATCATGGTAGAGACCCAGTACTTC
d_call: TRBD2
clone_size: .
j_call: TRBJ2-5
v_call: TRBV19

cdr3_aa: CASSLQGAHEQYF
cdr3_nt: TGTGCCAGCAGCCTCCAGGGGGCCCACGAGCAGTACTTC
d_call: TRBD1
clone_size: .
j_call: TRBJ2-7
v_call: TRBV12-3/TRBV12-4

cdr3_aa: CASRPGLADSYEQYF
cdr3_nt: TGTGCCAGCAGGCCGGGACTAGCGGATTCCTACGAGCAGTACTTC
d_call: TRBD2
clone_size: .
j_call: TRBJ2-7
v_call: TRBV6-5

cdr3_aa: CASSLTGVLGSDEKLFF
cdr3_nt: TGTGCCAGCAGCTTAACAGGGGTTTTAGGCTCCGATGAAAAACTGTTTTTT
d_call: TRBD1
clone_size: .
j_call: TRBJ1-4
v_call: TRBV7-9

cdr3_aa: CASSQIPGHSSSGNTIYF
cdr3_nt: TGTGCCAGCAGTCAAATACCGGGACACAGCTCCTCTGGAAACACCATATATTTT
d_call: .
clone_size: once
j_call: TRBJ1-3
v_call: TRBV2

cdr3_aa: CASSIMREYQPQHF
cdr3_nt: TGTGCCAGTAGTATAATGAGGGAGTATCAGCCCCAGCATTTT
d_call: .
clone_size: once
j_call: TRBJ1-5
v_call: TRBV19

cdr3_aa: CASSPGLAKNIQYF
cdr3_nt: TGTGCCAGCAGCCCGGGGTTAGCCAAAAACATTCAGTACTTC
d_call: .
clone_size: .
j_call: TRBJ2-4
v_call: TRBV6-5

cdr3_aa: CASSLSAGGETQYF
cdr3_nt: TGTGCCAGCAGCTTAAGTGCCGGCGGGGAGACCCAGTACTTC
d_call: .
clone_size: .
j_call: TRBJ2-5
v_call: TRBV5-6

cdr3_aa: CASSLSSLYGYTF
cdr3_nt: TGTGCCAGCAGTTTATCGAGCCTTTATGGCTACACCTTC
d_call: .
clone_size: .
j_call: TRBJ1-2
v_call: TRBV27

cdr3_aa: CASSPQGTGAAFF
cdr3_nt: TGTGCCAGCTCACCACAAGGGACAGGTGCCGCTTTCTTT
d_call: TRBD1
clone_size: .
j_call: TRBJ1-1
v_call: TRBV18

cdr3_aa: CANPRDYGYTF
cdr3_nt: TGTGCCAACCCCAGGGACTATGGCTACACCTTC
d_call: .
clone_size: .
j_call: TRBJ1-2
v_call: TRBV27

cdr3_aa: CASRALLAENTGELFF
cdr3_nt: TGTGCCAGCAGGGCGCTACTAGCGGAGAACACCGGGGAGCTGTTTTTT
d_call: TRBD2
clone_size: .
j_call: TRBJ2-2
v_call: TRBV2

cdr3_aa: CSVEQGVGTYEQYF
cdr3_nt: TGCAGCGTGGAACAGGGGGTCGGAACCTACGAGCAGTACTTC
d_call: TRBD1
clone_size: .
j_call: TRBJ2-7
v_call: TRBV29-1